This T cell receptor (beta chain) was documented in a study of cytomegalovirus exposure and HLA in healthy donors. Of note for this clone: Its specificity is unknown.

Study observations and caveats: Among the CMV-associated chains, three were confirmed in vitro as specific for CMV antigens.

Trimming removed 10 bases from V and 5 bases from J, with 21 bases in between. Germline V gene data show CDR1 as SGHAT and CDR2 as FQDESV (reference sequence). This CDR3 is 14 amino acids long. Only in-frame clones appear in the TCRdb table, and some are missing; sequencing was by immunoSEQ multiplex PCR. The sample lists some 100,000 clones, 88% occurring once. This chain links TRBV11-1 with TRBJ2-7; a weak D match, TRBD1 (6 bases). Sequencing was performed on PBMCs. This TCR derives from a woman under 30 in good health and CMV-seronegative. The CDR3 DNA follows: TGTGCCACTAGCACATTAGGGGGAATCCACGAGCAGTACTTC. It translates to CATSTLGGIHEQYF.